These 14 T cell receptor beta chains came from one sample sequenced in a study of early T cells in non-severe SARS-CoV-2 infection. TCRdb redid the calling of the 5' RACE reads with MiXCR, one entry per CDR3 protein. This sample has some 64,000 distinct CDR3 sequences, with 10% to 13% found just once. The source material was whole blood. The source of these receptors is an adult who was a healthcare worker with PCR-confirmed SARS-CoV-2 infection or an uninfected control (not recorded which).

This clonotype was seen repeatedly, ten times or more. DNA of the CDR3: TGTGCCAGCAGCACGAATGGGGGTCCGAGCTCTGGAAACACCATATATTTT. It yields the protein CASSTNGGPSSGNTIYF. J is TRBJ1-3 and V is TRBV21-1; whether TRBD1, the table's D call, matches the DNA was not checked. TRBV21-1 is tagged as a pseudogene. The CDR3 is made up of 17 amino acids.

This clonotype was detected many times. J is TRBJ2-3 and V is TRBV10-3, with D unclear. Germline V CDR1 and CDR2: ENHRY, SYGVKD. The CDR3 spans 14 residues. Trimming took 6 bases from V and 5 from J, leaving 15 bases between them. Written as DNA, the CDR3 is TGTGCCATCAGCTACTCCTCGGCACGAGATACGCAGTATTTT. This sequence encodes CAISYSSARDTQYF.

Ten or more counts support this clonotype. V usage is TRBV11-2 and J usage is TRBJ2-3; 13 bases are a match to TRBD2. The V segment lost 4 bases and the J segment 0 bases; nucleotides outside the gene matches: 4. The CDR3 is 17 amino acids. Germline assignment: CDR1 SGHAT and CDR2 FQNNGV. CDR3 coding DNA: TGTGCCAGCAGCTCGGGACTAGCGGGGAGAAGCACAGATACGCAGTATTTT. It encodes CASSSGLAGRSTDTQYF.

This clonotype was picked up many times. J is TRBJ2-2 and V is TRBV7-2, with D possibly matching TRBD1 (5 bases). Germline-derived CDR1 and CDR2 are SGHTA and FQGNSA. V lost 1 base, J lost 7 bases, and 10 bases lay in between. The CDR3 extends over 14 amino acids. The CDR3 nucleotides are TGTGCCAGCAGCTTAGTCCTCCAGGGCGGGGAGCTGTTTTTT. Its protein is CASSLVLQGGELFF.

This clonotype was seen repeatedly, ten times or more. V is TRBV5-1 and J is TRBJ2-7, with TRBD1 matching 10 bases. This CDR3 has 15 amino acids. V lost 3 bases to trimming and J lost 5 bases; unmatched junction nucleotides: 8. Germline CDR1 is SGHRS and CDR2 is YFSETQ. CDR3 sequence reads: CASSSRGQGDNEQYF. DNA of the CDR3: TGCGCCAGCAGCTCACGCGGACAGGGGGATAACGAGCAGTACTTC.

This rearrangement joins TRBV20-1 to TRBJ2-1; the D gene is possibly TRBD1 (5 bases). The germline gives CDR1 DFQATT, CDR2 SNEGSKA (reference sequence). This CDR3 has 15 amino acids. With 5 bases removed from V and 10 bases from J, the gap between germline ends came to 24 bases. The CDR3 bases are TGCAGTGCTCCAAAACCGAGAACCAGGGTAATGGAGCAGTTCTTC. Its translation is CSAPKPRTRVMEQFF.

This clonotype was seen only a few times. The chain has TRBV30 and TRBJ2-3, with 8 bases identical to TRBD1. CDR1 is GTSNPN, CDR2 SVGIG, per germline (reference sequence). Trimming at V came to 0 bases and at J to 2 bases, leaving 4 bases not matched to a gene. This CDR3 has 15 residues. The CDR3: CAWSVRDRTTDTQYF. The DNA of the CDR3 is TGTGCCTGGAGTGTAAGGGACAGGACCACAGATACGCAGTATTTT. The full variable domain, in which reference TRBV30 and TRBJ2-3 provide the parts outside the CDR3, is SQTIHQWPATLVQPVGSPLSLECTVEGTSNPNLYWYRQAAGRGLQLLFYSVGIGQISSEVPQNLSASRPQDRQFILSSKKLLLSDSGFYLCAWSVRDRTTDTQYFGPGTRLTVL.

The CDR3 sequence is CASSETGGPYNEQFF. CDR3 nucleotide sequence: TGTGCCAGCAGTGAAACAGGGGGCCCATACAATGAGCAGTTCTTC. The chain has TRBV6-1 and TRBJ2-1; TRBD1 matches 9 bases. Germline lookup yields CDR1 MNHNS and CDR2 SASEGT. This CDR3 has 15 residues. The junction had 3 bases not matched to a gene; V was cut back by 2 bases and J by 4 bases.

This clonotype has at least ten counts. The chain joins TRBV4-3 to TRBJ1-2, with D unresolved. V was trimmed by 0 bases and J by 2 bases, leaving 4 bases between them. CDR1 is LGHNA and CDR2 is YSLEER in the germline V gene. CDR3 length: 13 residues. The CDR3 sequence is CASSQDDNYGYTF. The DNA for the CDR3 is TGCGCCAGCAGCCAAGATGACAACTATGGCTACACCTTC.

This clonotype was seen at least ten times. This rearrangement joins TRBV20-1 to TRBJ2-4, with D perhaps TRBD1 (5 bases). Trimming left V 2 bases short and J 3 bases short, with 11 bases between. The CDR3 is 14 residues long. Germline loops: CDR1 DFQATT, CDR2 SNEGSKA (reference sequence). CDR3 DNA: TGCAGTGCTAGACGCAGGGATGGCAAAAACATTCAGTACTTC. Amino acids: CSARRRDGKNIQYF.

This clonotype has just a few counts. In DNA form, the CDR3 reads TGTGCCAGCAGTGACGGAGGACAGGGCGCAACCTCAAGTTCCGAGCAGTACTTC. Translating gives CASSDGGQGATSSSEQYF. V and J are TRBV6-1 and TRBJ2-7; 8 bases fit TRBD1. This CDR3 region has 18 residues. Germline assignment: CDR1 MNHNS and CDR2 SASEGT. V lost 3 bases to trimming and J lost 6 bases; unmatched junction nucleotides: 19.

This clonotype has just a few counts. The chain employs TRBV7-2 and TRBJ2-6, with 8 nucleotides matching TRBD2. The length of the CDR3 is 20 residues. J was trimmed by 0 bases and V by 3 bases; bases with no gene match: 13. The V gene's germline CDR1 is SGHTA and CDR2 FQGNSA. CDR3 coding DNA: TGTGCCAGCAGCTTCCCGGGAGGGTGGGACTATTCCTCTGGGGCCAACGTCCTGACTTTC. Its translation is CASSFPGGWDYSSGANVLTF. Full variable domain (outside the CDR3, taken from reference TRBV7-2 and TRBJ2-6): GAGVSQSPSNKVTEKGKDVELRCDPISGHTALYWYRQSLGQGLEFLIYFQGNSAPDKSGLPSDRFSAERTGGSVSTLTIQRTQQEDSAVYLCASSFPGGWDYSSGANVLTFGAGSRLTVL.

This clonotype has just a few counts. The chain carries TRBV11-2 and TRBJ2-7, with D unresolved. The CDR3 sequence is 11 residues long. Trimming took off 2 bases at V and 3 bases at J, with 2 bases between the two ends. Germline CDR1 and CDR2: SGHAT and FQNNGV. The CDR3: CASSLLYEQYF. CDR3 nucleotides: TGTGCCAGCAGCTTACTCTACGAGCAGTACTTC. Together with reference TRBV11-2 and TRBJ2-7, the CDR3 gives the full variable domain: EAGVAQSPRYKIIEKRQSVAFWCNPISGHATLYWYQQILGQGPKLLIQFQNNGVVDDSQLPKDRFSAERLKGVDSTLKIQPAKLEDSAVYLCASSLLYEQYFGPGTRLTVT.

This clonotype has at least ten counts. V and J are TRBV20-1 and TRBJ2-2; D could derive from TRBD1 or TRBD2 (5 bases each). The CDR3 is 16 residues long. The V gene's germline CDR1 is DFQATT and CDR2 SNEGSKA (reference sequence). V shed 0 bases and J shed 3 bases, with 14 bases lying between them. CDR3 nucleotides: TGCAGTGCTAGAGAGTGGGGGAAAGGAGACACCGGGGAGCTGTTTTTT. Translation gives CSAREWGKGDTGELFF.